The clone carrying this T cell receptor (beta chain) was picked up a small number of times. What it binds is not known. The CDR3 is 14 residues long. V lost 7 bases and J 11 bases, leaving 21 bases between the germline ends. Germline loops: CDR1 MDHEN, CDR2 SYDVKM. This specimen belongs to a study of cytomegalovirus exposure and HLA in healthy donors. Study conclusions and caveats: Most subjects had HLA-A and HLA-B alleles reportedly predicted accurately by TCR beta sequences.

This PCR relied on a set of 60 Vbeta primers and 13 Jbeta primers. Assay: immunoSEQ multiplex PCR; the TCRdb copy retains only in-frame clones and omits some. The sample comprises 100,000 to 150,000 clones, roughly 8.3% of which are singletons, and 4.5% to 7% rests with the top ten. J is TRBJ2-1 and V is TRBV28; D might be TRBD2 (7 bases). The clonotype comes from a man between 40 and 49 years old in good health and CMV-seronegative. Sequenced sample: PBMCs. CDR3 bases: TGTGCCAGCATTTCGGGGGGCGGTCGGGGGAAGCAGTTCTTC. Translation gives CASISGGGRGKQFF. The full variable domain, completed using reference TRBV28 and TRBJ2-1, is DVKVTQSSRYLVKRTGEKVFLECVQDMDHENMFWYRQDPGLGLRLIYFSYDVKMKEKGDIPEGYSVSREKKERFSLILESASTNQTSMYLCASISGGGRGKQFFGPGTRLTVL.